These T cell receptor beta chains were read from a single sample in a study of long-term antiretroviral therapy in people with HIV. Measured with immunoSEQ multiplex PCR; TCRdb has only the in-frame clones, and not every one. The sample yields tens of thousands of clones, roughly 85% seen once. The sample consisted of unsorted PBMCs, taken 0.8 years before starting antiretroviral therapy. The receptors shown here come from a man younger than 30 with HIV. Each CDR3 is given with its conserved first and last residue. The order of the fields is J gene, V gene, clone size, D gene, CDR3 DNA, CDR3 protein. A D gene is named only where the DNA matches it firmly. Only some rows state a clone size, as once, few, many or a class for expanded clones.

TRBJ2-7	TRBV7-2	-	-	TGTGCCAGCAGCTTAAAGGACACAAGCCTACGAAAGCAGTACTTC	CASSLKDTSLRKQYF
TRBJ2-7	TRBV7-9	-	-	TGCGCCAGCAGCCAAGATCTATGGGACGGCTACGAGCAGTACTTC	CASSQDLWDGYEQYF
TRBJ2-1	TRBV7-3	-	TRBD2	TGTGCCAGCAGCCTCGGACTAGCCCAATACAATGAGCAGTTCTTC	CASSLGLAQYNEQFF
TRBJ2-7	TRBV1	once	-	TGCACCAGCAGACGATACGGCTACGAGCAGTACTTC	CTSRRYGYEQYF
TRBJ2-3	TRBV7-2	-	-	TGTGCCAGCAGCTTAGGGGCGCAAGATACGCAGTATTTT	CASSLGAQDTQYF
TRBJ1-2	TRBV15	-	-	TGTGCCACCAGCAGGGACGGAAACTATGGCTACACCTTC	CATSRDGNYGYTF
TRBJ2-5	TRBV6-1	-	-	TGTGCCAGCAGTGAAGGGGAAGCCCAAGAGACCCAGTACTTC	CASSEGEAQETQYF
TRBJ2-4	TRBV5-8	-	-	TGTGCCAGCGCTCCGCGGGGTGGGCTAGCCAAAAACATTCAGTACTTC	CASAPRGGLAKNIQYF
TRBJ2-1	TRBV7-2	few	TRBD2	TGTGCCAGCAGCCCGGGACTAGTCCATAATGAGCAGTTCTTC	CASSPGLVHNEQFF
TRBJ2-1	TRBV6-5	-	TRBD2	TGTGCCAGCAGACTAGGACTAGCGGGAGAGCAGTTCTTC	CASRLGLAGEQFF
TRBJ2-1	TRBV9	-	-	TGTGCCAGCAGCGTTCTTGGCGGACTCTACAATGAGCAGTTCTTC	CASSVLGGLYNEQFF
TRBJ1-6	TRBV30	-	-	TGTGCCTGGAAGGACGGAGGGAATTCACCCCTCCACTTT	CAWKDGGNSPLHF
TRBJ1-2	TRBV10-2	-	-	TGCGCCAGCAGTGAGTCGACCAGCGGAGGATATGGCTACACCTTC	CASSESTSGGYGYTF
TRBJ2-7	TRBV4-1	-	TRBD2	TGCGCCAGCAGCCAATATAGCGGGGGGGCATACGAGCAGTACTTC	CASSQYSGGAYEQYF
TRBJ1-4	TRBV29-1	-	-	TGCAGCGCCGGAGGGTATAATGAAAAACTGTTTTTT	CSAGGYNEKLFF
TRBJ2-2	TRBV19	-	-	TGTGCCAGTGCCAGGGATATTGGGAACACCGGGGAGCTGTTTTTT	CASARDIGNTGELFF
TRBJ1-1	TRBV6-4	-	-	TGTGCCAGCAGTGAGGGCAGGGAGGGCACTGAAGCTTTCTTT	CASSEGREGTEAFF
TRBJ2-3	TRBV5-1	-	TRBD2	TGCGCCAGCAGCTTGTTTATCCGACTAGCGGGGCAAAATAGCACAGATACGCAGTATTTT	CASSLFIRLAGQNSTDTQYF
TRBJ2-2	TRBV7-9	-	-	TGTGCCAGCAGCAAGGGACAGAACACCGGGGAGCTGTTTTTT	CASSKGQNTGELFF
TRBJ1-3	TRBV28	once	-	TGTGCCAGCAGTTTCCCCGGGGGGAGGGTTGACACCATATATTTT	CASSFPGGRVDTIYF
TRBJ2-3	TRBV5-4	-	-	TGTGCCAGCAGCTTGACGTCAGGCCGCACAGATACGCAGTATTTT	CASSLTSGRTDTQYF
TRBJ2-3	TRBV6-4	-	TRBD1	TGTGCCAGCAGTGAGGGGGCCTTACCGGGACAGGGGTCCTCAGATACGCAGTATTTT	CASSEGALPGQGSSDTQYF
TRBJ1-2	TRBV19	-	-	TGTGCCAGTAGTATACTCGGGAGCAACTATGGCTACACCTTC	CASSILGSNYGYTF
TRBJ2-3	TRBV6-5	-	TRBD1	TGTGCCAGCAGTTACGACAGGGGGGGTACGCAGTATTTT	CASSYDRGGTQYF
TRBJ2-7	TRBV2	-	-	TGTGCCAGCATCGAGGAAGCAAATTTTTCCTACGAGCAGTACTTC	CASIEEANFSYEQYF
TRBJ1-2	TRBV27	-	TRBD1	TGTGCCAGCAGTCCCTCGACAGGGGGTCGCTATGGCTACACCTTC	CASSPSTGGRYGYTF
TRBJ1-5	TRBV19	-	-	TGTGCCAGTAGCCGAGACAGCGTGAATCAGCCCCAGCATTTT	CASSRDSVNQPQHF